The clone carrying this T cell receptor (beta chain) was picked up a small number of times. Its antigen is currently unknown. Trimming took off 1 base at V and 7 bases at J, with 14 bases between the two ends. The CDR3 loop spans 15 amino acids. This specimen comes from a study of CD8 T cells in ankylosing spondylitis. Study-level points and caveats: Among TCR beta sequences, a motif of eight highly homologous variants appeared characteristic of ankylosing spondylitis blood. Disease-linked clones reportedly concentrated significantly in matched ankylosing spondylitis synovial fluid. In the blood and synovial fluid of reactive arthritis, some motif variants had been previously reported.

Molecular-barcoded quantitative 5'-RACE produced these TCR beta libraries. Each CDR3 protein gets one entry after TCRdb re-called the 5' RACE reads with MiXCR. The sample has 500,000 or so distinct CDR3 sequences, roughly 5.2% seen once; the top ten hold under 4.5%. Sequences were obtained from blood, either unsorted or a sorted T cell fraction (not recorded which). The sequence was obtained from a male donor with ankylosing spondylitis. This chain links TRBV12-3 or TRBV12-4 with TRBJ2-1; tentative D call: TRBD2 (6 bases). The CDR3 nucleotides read TGTGCCAGCAGTTTAGGAGGGCGGGGTGGGAATGAGCAGTTCTTC. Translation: CASSLGGRGGNEQFF.